The rows below give T cell receptor beta chains drawn from one sample of a study of blood T cell repertoires in COVID-19. The protocol was immunoSEQ multiplex PCR, while the TCRdb copy is restricted to in-frame clones and leaves out a portion. The sample contains approximately 220,000 clones, 84% of which appear only once. Sequencing input: peripheral blood. All receptors come from a woman aged 55-69 years with acute or convalescent COVID-19. Both conserved end residues are part of each CDR3. The order of the fields is CDR3 length, clone size, D gene, J gene, V gene, CDR3 protein, CDR3 DNA. A D gene is named only where the DNA matches it firmly. Clone size is given for some rows only: seen once, a few or many times, or a class if the clone is expanded.

cdr3_length: 16; clone_size: .; d_call: TRBD1; j_call: TRBJ1-4; v_call: TRBV19; cdr3_aa: CASSILTGLSYEKLFF; cdr3_nt: TGTGCCAGTAGTATATTGACAGGGTTGTCTTATGAAAAACTGTTTTTT
cdr3_length: 10; clone_size: .; d_call: .; j_call: TRBJ1-5; v_call: TRBV27; cdr3_aa: CASKAEPQHF; cdr3_nt: TGTGCCAGCAAAGCGGAGCCCCAGCATTTT
cdr3_length: 15; clone_size: .; d_call: .; j_call: TRBJ1-6; v_call: TRBV28; cdr3_aa: CASSLGGTYNSPLHF; cdr3_nt: TGTGCCAGCAGTTTAGGGGGGACGTATAATTCACCCCTCCACTTT
cdr3_length: 13; clone_size: once; d_call: TRBD1; j_call: TRBJ1-6; v_call: TRBV7-9; cdr3_aa: CASLGQGDSPLHF; cdr3_nt: TGTGCCAGCTTGGGACAGGGAGATTCACCCCTCCACTTT
cdr3_length: 13; clone_size: few; d_call: .; j_call: TRBJ2-5; v_call: TRBV7-2; cdr3_aa: CASGRDPGETQYF; cdr3_nt: TGTGCCAGCGGCCGGGATCCCGGGGAGACCCAGTACTTC
cdr3_length: 16; clone_size: .; d_call: TRBD1; j_call: TRBJ2-3; v_call: TRBV5-1; cdr3_aa: CASSLETGGGTDTQYF; cdr3_nt: TGCGCCAGCAGCTTGGAGACAGGGGGCGGCACAGATACGCAGTATTTT
cdr3_length: 16; clone_size: .; d_call: .; j_call: TRBJ2-7; v_call: TRBV7-4; cdr3_aa: CASSLGSLQLVYEQYF; cdr3_nt: TGTGCCAGCAGCTTAGGTTCATTACAATTGGTCTACGAGCAGTACTTC
cdr3_length: 13; clone_size: .; d_call: .; j_call: TRBJ1-2; v_call: TRBV3-1/TRBV3-2; cdr3_aa: CASSQDHGYGYTF; cdr3_nt: TGTGCCAGCAGCCAAGATCACGGGTATGGCTACACCTTC
cdr3_length: 11; clone_size: .; d_call: .; j_call: TRBJ1-1; v_call: TRBV6-5; cdr3_aa: CASRLNTEAFF; cdr3_nt: TGTGCCAGCAGACTAAACACTGAAGCTTTCTTT
cdr3_length: 18; clone_size: .; d_call: TRBD2; j_call: TRBJ2-5; v_call: TRBV5-1; cdr3_aa: CASSLGASGGTFQETQYF; cdr3_nt: TGCGCCAGCAGCTTGGGTGCTAGCGGGGGTACTTTCCAAGAGACCCAGTACTTC
cdr3_length: 20; clone_size: .; d_call: TRBD1; j_call: TRBJ2-4; v_call: TRBV6-1; cdr3_aa: CASSGRTGTGGYLAKNIQYF; cdr3_nt: TGTGCCAGCAGTGGCCGGACCGGGACAGGGGGCTACCTAGCCAAAAACATTCAGTACTTC
cdr3_length: 16; clone_size: .; d_call: TRBD2; j_call: TRBJ2-5; v_call: TRBV27; cdr3_aa: CASSKMASGTQETQYF; cdr3_nt: TGTGCCAGCAGTAAGATGGCTAGCGGGACCCAAGAGACCCAGTACTTC
cdr3_length: 13; clone_size: .; d_call: .; j_call: TRBJ1-2; v_call: TRBV28; cdr3_aa: CASSFKPNYGYTF; cdr3_nt: TGTGCCAGCAGTTTTAAGCCCAACTATGGCTACACCTTC
cdr3_length: 14; clone_size: .; d_call: .; j_call: TRBJ1-3; v_call: TRBV6-6; cdr3_aa: CASTGGNSGNTIYF; cdr3_nt: TGTGCCAGCACGGGGGGTAACTCTGGAAACACCATATATTTT
cdr3_length: 16; clone_size: .; d_call: TRBD1; j_call: TRBJ1-2; v_call: TRBV28; cdr3_aa: CASSLSIGQGAGGYTF; cdr3_nt: TGTGCCAGCAGTTTATCAATCGGTCAGGGGGCGGGAGGCTACACCTTC
cdr3_length: 13; clone_size: .; d_call: .; j_call: TRBJ2-1; v_call: TRBV7-2; cdr3_aa: CASSPTGKDEQFF; cdr3_nt: TGTGCCAGCAGCCCTACAGGTAAAGATGAGCAGTTCTTC
cdr3_length: 14; clone_size: .; d_call: .; j_call: TRBJ1-1; v_call: TRBV5-1; cdr3_aa: CASKLGYQNTEAFF; cdr3_nt: TGCGCCAGCAAGCTTGGTTATCAGAACACTGAAGCTTTCTTT
cdr3_length: 16; clone_size: few; d_call: TRBD1; j_call: TRBJ1-2; v_call: TRBV5-6; cdr3_aa: CASREKIDRGPRGYTF; cdr3_nt: TGTGCCAGCAGAGAGAAAATAGACAGGGGGCCACGGGGCTACACCTTC
cdr3_length: 13; clone_size: .; d_call: .; j_call: TRBJ2-1; v_call: TRBV2; cdr3_aa: CASVGDSYNEQFF; cdr3_nt: TGTGCCAGCGTCGGGGATTCCTACAATGAGCAGTTCTTC
cdr3_length: 15; clone_size: .; d_call: .; j_call: TRBJ1-1; v_call: TRBV5-5; cdr3_aa: CASSLDRIVGTEAFF; cdr3_nt: TGTGCCAGCAGCTTGGACAGGATCGTAGGTACTGAAGCTTTCTTT
cdr3_length: 17; clone_size: .; d_call: TRBD2; j_call: TRBJ2-3; v_call: TRBV7-2; cdr3_aa: CASSLVFAGGRADTQYF; cdr3_nt: TGTGCCAGCAGCTTAGTGTTCGCGGGGGGACGTGCAGATACGCAGTATTTT
cdr3_length: 13; clone_size: .; d_call: .; j_call: TRBJ1-5; v_call: TRBV12-3/TRBV12-4; cdr3_aa: CASSLQLNQPQHF; cdr3_nt: TGTGCCAGCTCGCTGCAACTAAATCAGCCCCAGCATTTT
cdr3_length: 17; clone_size: .; d_call: .; j_call: TRBJ1-6; v_call: TRBV18; cdr3_aa: CASSPGAVSSYNSPLHF; cdr3_nt: TGTGCCAGCTCACCTGGGGCAGTTAGCTCCTATAATTCACCCCTCCACTTT
cdr3_length: 16; clone_size: .; d_call: TRBD2; j_call: TRBJ2-1; v_call: TRBV24-1; cdr3_aa: CATSDDLAGKSNEQFF; cdr3_nt: TGTGCCACCAGTGATGACCTAGCGGGGAAAAGTAATGAGCAGTTCTTC
cdr3_length: 12; clone_size: .; d_call: .; j_call: TRBJ2-1; v_call: TRBV7-8; cdr3_aa: CASSPVAGEQFF; cdr3_nt: TGTGCCAGCAGCCCGGTAGCCGGTGAGCAGTTCTTC
cdr3_length: 13; clone_size: .; d_call: .; j_call: TRBJ2-3; v_call: TRBV6-5; cdr3_aa: CASSIGSTDTQYF; cdr3_nt: TGTGCCAGCAGTATCGGGAGCACAGATACGCAGTATTTT
cdr3_length: 14; clone_size: .; d_call: TRBD2; j_call: TRBJ2-1; v_call: TRBV13; cdr3_aa: CASSLGLAGDEQFF; cdr3_nt: TGTGCCAGCAGCTTAGGCCTAGCGGGGGATGAGCAGTTCTTC
cdr3_length: 17; clone_size: .; d_call: .; j_call: TRBJ1-3; v_call: TRBV3-1/TRBV3-2; cdr3_aa: CASSPGEGLLSGNTIYF; cdr3_nt: TGTGCCAGCAGCCCTGGGGAGGGTTTGCTTTCTGGAAACACCATATATTTT
cdr3_length: 18; clone_size: .; d_call: TRBD2; j_call: TRBJ2-6; v_call: TRBV18; cdr3_aa: CASSGLAGALSGANVLTF; cdr3_nt: TGTGCCAGCTCGGGTTTAGCGGGGGCCCTCTCTGGGGCCAACGTCCTGACTTTC
cdr3_length: 12; clone_size: .; d_call: .; j_call: TRBJ2-7; v_call: TRBV30; cdr3_aa: CAWSVTIVEQYF; cdr3_nt: TGTGCCTGGAGTGTAACTATTGTCGAGCAGTACTTC
cdr3_length: 13; clone_size: .; d_call: TRBD1; j_call: TRBJ2-7; v_call: TRBV30; cdr3_aa: CAWSRDRGLEQYF; cdr3_nt: TGTGCCTGGAGCCGCGACAGGGGTCTGGAGCAGTACTTC
cdr3_length: 13; clone_size: .; d_call: .; j_call: TRBJ2-7; v_call: TRBV6-5; cdr3_aa: CASSYSSSYEQYF; cdr3_nt: TGTGCCAGCAGTTACTCCTCCTCCTACGAGCAGTACTTC
cdr3_length: 11; clone_size: .; d_call: .; j_call: TRBJ2-3; v_call: TRBV20-1; cdr3_aa: CSVFVSGTQYF; cdr3_nt: TGCAGTGTCTTCGTATCGGGTACGCAGTATTTT
cdr3_length: 15; clone_size: once; d_call: TRBD2; j_call: TRBJ2-5; v_call: TRBV6-1; cdr3_aa: CASRQATSGGETQYF; cdr3_nt: TGTGCCAGCAGGCAGGCAACTAGCGGGGGAGAGACCCAGTACTTC
cdr3_length: 14; clone_size: .; d_call: TRBD1; j_call: TRBJ1-4; v_call: TRBV4-1; cdr3_aa: CASSQAGTGEKLFF; cdr3_nt: TGCGCCAGCAGCCAAGCCGGGACAGGGGAAAAACTGTTTTTT
cdr3_length: 14; clone_size: .; d_call: .; j_call: TRBJ2-1; v_call: TRBV5-1; cdr3_aa: CASSLTTAYNEQFF; cdr3_nt: TGCGCCAGCAGCTTGACGACAGCCTACAATGAGCAGTTCTTC
cdr3_length: 15; clone_size: .; d_call: TRBD2; j_call: TRBJ2-1; v_call: TRBV10-3; cdr3_aa: CAIGPGTRSHNEQFF; cdr3_nt: TGTGCCATCGGACCTGGGACTAGATCGCACAATGAGCAGTTCTTC
cdr3_length: 17; clone_size: .; d_call: .; j_call: TRBJ2-2; v_call: TRBV9; cdr3_aa: CASSVTPGGSHTGELFF; cdr3_nt: TGTGCCAGCAGCGTAACACCTGGGGGGTCGCACACCGGGGAGCTGTTTTTT
cdr3_length: 12; clone_size: .; d_call: .; j_call: TRBJ2-1; v_call: TRBV18; cdr3_aa: CASSGASLEQFF; cdr3_nt: TGTGCCAGCTCAGGTGCTAGCCTTGAGCAGTTCTTC
cdr3_length: 18; clone_size: few; d_call: .; j_call: TRBJ1-5; v_call: TRBV6-1; cdr3_aa: CASSEVLSGRVSNQPQHF; cdr3_nt: TGTGCCAGCAGTGAAGTCCTCAGTGGCCGGGTGAGCAATCAGCCCCAGCATTTT
cdr3_length: 17; clone_size: .; d_call: TRBD1; j_call: TRBJ2-2; v_call: TRBV6-6; cdr3_aa: CASSHPGQGSKTGELFF; cdr3_nt: TGTGCCAGCAGTCATCCGGGACAGGGGAGTAAGACCGGGGAGCTGTTTTTT
cdr3_length: 13; clone_size: .; d_call: .; j_call: TRBJ1-1; v_call: TRBV5-6; cdr3_aa: CASSLYRDTEAFF; cdr3_nt: TGTGCCAGCAGCTTGTACAGGGACACTGAAGCTTTCTTT